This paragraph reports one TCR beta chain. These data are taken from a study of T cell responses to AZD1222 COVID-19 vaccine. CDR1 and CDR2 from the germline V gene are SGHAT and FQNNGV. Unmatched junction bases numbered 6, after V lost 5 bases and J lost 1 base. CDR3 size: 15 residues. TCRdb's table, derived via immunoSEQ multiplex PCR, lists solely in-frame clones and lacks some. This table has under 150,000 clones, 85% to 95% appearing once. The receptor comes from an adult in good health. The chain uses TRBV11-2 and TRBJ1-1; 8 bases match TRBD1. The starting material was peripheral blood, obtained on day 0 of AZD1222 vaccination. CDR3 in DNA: TGTGCCAGCAGCCTGTCCGGGACAGGGAACACTGAAGCTTTCTTT. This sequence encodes CASSLSGTGNTEAFF.